The 23 T cell receptor beta chains listed next were all sequenced from one sample in a study of control samples from healthy donors and cancer patients. Some clones are missing from TCRdb's copy, which holds only in-frame ones; the method was immunoSEQ multiplex PCR. In the table there are 100,000 or so clones, roughly four fifths of which are singletons. Sequencing was done on a sample of blood. The receptors were sampled from a woman aged 55-70 years in good health.

The chain combines TRBV5-1 with TRBJ2-2, with 11 nucleotides matching TRBD2. Germline V gives CDR1 SGHRS, CDR2 YFSETQ. CDR3 length equals 18 residues. V was clipped by 7 bases and J by 6 bases; unmatched bases: 17. In DNA form, the CDR3 reads TGCGCCAGCCGCCGGACCGTACTAGCGGGAGACAGGGCCGGGGAGCTGTTTTTT. Amino acid sequence: CASRRTVLAGDRAGELFF.

This chain uses TRBV3-1 (or the pseudogene TRBV3-2) with TRBJ1-3; D gene uncertain. The CDR3 contains 15 residues. Trimming removed 1 base at V and 6 bases at J, with 13 bases between. From germline, CDR1 is LGHDT and CDR2 YNNKEL (reference sequence). CDR3 sequence (DNA): TGTGCCAGCAGCCAAGCACGGGTTACCGCAAACACCATATATTTT. This encodes CASSQARVTANTIYF.

The CDR3: CATQNPGQGANQPQHF. CDR3 in DNA: TGTGCCACCCAGAACCCGGGGCAGGGGGCGAATCAGCCCCAGCATTTT. This sequence joins TRBV10-3 and TRBJ1-5, with TRBD1 matching 8 bases. Germline trimming cut 10 bases from V and 4 bases from J; bases unmatched to any gene: 15. The CDR3 consists of 16 residues. CDR1 is ENHRY, CDR2 SYGVKD, per germline.

V gene TRBV14 combines with J gene TRBJ1-1, with D hard to call. The V end lost 0 bases, the J end lost 5 bases, and 7 bases lay between the germline ends. Germline V gene lookup returns CDR1 SGHDN and CDR2 FVKESK. The CDR3 runs to 13 residues. In nucleotides, the CDR3 is TGTGCCAGCAGCCAAGAAATTGGAACTGAAGCTTTCTTT. It translates to CASSQEIGTEAFF.

CDR3 region: CASSNSLWVNYGYTF. In nucleotides, the CDR3 is TGTGCCAGCAGCAATAGCCTTTGGGTAAACTATGGCTACACCTTC. The gene calls are TRBV28 and TRBJ1-2; D is unresolved. V was trimmed by 6 bases and J by 2 bases, leaving 16 bases between them. The germline V gene has CDR1 MDHEN and CDR2 SYDVKM. This CDR3 is 15 amino acids long.

This clone was detected only a few times. The chain's CDR3 is CASSQFRDAKNGYTF. In nucleotides, the CDR3 is TGTGCCAGCAGCCAATTCCGGGACGCGAAGAATGGCTACACCTTC. The chain links TRBV16 to TRBJ1-2; perhaps TRBD1 as D (5 bases). This CDR3 is 15 amino acids long. The germline V gene encodes CDR1 KGHSY and CDR2 FQNENV. Deletions cut 1 base from V and 6 bases from J, with 15 bases between.

As to this clone: Other DNA sequences from this sample encode an identical CDR3 as well. The J gene is TRBJ1-5, the V gene TRBV7-9; 7 bases are shared with TRBD1. With 5 bases clipped from V and 4 bases from J, the junction kept 2 bases outside the gene matches. The germline gives CDR1 SEHNR, CDR2 FQNEAQ (reference sequence). This CDR3 is 13 amino acids long. The chain's CDR3 is CASSLQGNQPQHF. The CDR3 bases are TGTGCCAGCAGCCTACAGGGGAATCAGCCCCAGCATTTT.

Comment on this clone: This sample also contains other DNA sequences that code for the same CDR3. V is TRBV28 and J is TRBJ2-1; D remains ambiguous. The CDR3 covers 11 residues. Germline V gene sequence: CDR1 MDHEN, CDR2 SYDVKM. V dropped 6 bases and J dropped 10 bases, with 10 bases sitting between them. CDR3 sequence (DNA): TGTGCCAGCAGCCCAGGCTGGGAGCAGTTCTTC. Amino acid sequence: CASSPGWEQFF.

CDR3 residues: CASSPVVGSHSPLHF. The CDR3 region has the DNA TGTGCCAGCAGCCCCGTGGTCGGGAGCCATTCACCCCTCCACTTT. This chain joins TRBV11-2 and TRBJ1-6; D is unresolved. Germline V CDR1 and CDR2: SGHAT, FQNNGV. Trimming cost V 5 bases and J 8 bases, with 16 bases left between them. The CDR3 has 15 amino acids.

The gene calls are TRBV7-2 and TRBJ1-3; the D gene is possibly TRBD1 (6 bases). This CDR3 is 16 amino acids long. With 1 base removed from V and 2 bases from J, the gap between germline ends came to 12 bases. CDR1 is SGHTA and CDR2 is FQGNSA in the germline V gene. As DNA, the CDR3 is TGTGCCAGCAGCTTAGACGGGGGCCTCACTGGAAACACCATATATTTT. Residues: CASSLDGGLTGNTIYF.

In DNA, the CDR3 is TGTGCCAGTAGTATTGATCGGATGCAGCCCCAGCATTTT. It specifies CASSIDRMQPQHF. The chain links TRBV19 to TRBJ1-5; D gene unclear. CDR1 and CDR2 from the germline V gene are LNHDA and SQIVND (reference sequence). Trimming removed 3 bases at V and 7 bases at J, with 10 bases between. CDR3 length: 13 residues.

This chain joins TRBV2 and TRBJ1-5; TRBD1 matches 7 bases. The CDR3 is 14 amino acids. Losses at the gene ends were 6 bases for V and 6 bases for J; bases not matched to a gene: 8. Germline CDR1 is SNHLY and CDR2 is FYNNEI. The CDR3 loop reads CASRAGGVGQPQHF. CDR3 sequence (DNA): TGTGCCAGCAGGGCAGGGGGTGTAGGTCAGCCCCAGCATTTT.

The chain links TRBV19 to TRBJ2-3, with D possibly TRBD2 on 6 matching bases. This CDR3 spans 13 amino acids. Trimming took off 7 bases at V and 3 bases at J, with 11 bases between the two ends. Germline V gene lookup returns CDR1 LNHDA and CDR2 SQIVND (reference sequence). As DNA, the CDR3 is TGTGCCAGTAATAAGGGGAGGACAGATACGCAGTATTTT. Its protein is CASNKGRTDTQYF.

This chain uses TRBV28 with TRBJ2-7; no clear D. The CDR3 runs to 15 residues. Trimming took 6 bases from V and 0 from J, leaving 15 bases between them. In germline, CDR1 is MDHEN, CDR2 SYDVKM. CDR3 sequence reads: CASSLGGWVSYEQYF. The CDR3 DNA reads as TGTGCCAGCAGCCTAGGCGGATGGGTCTCCTACGAGCAGTACTTC. The variable domain in full, completed from reference TRBV28 and TRBJ2-7, reads DVKVTQSSRYLVKRTGEKVFLECVQDMDHENMFWYRQDPGLGLRLIYFSYDVKMKEKGDIPEGYSVSREKKERFSLILESASTNQTSMYLCASSLGGWVSYEQYFGPGTRLTVT.

V is TRBV6-2 or TRBV6-3 and J is TRBJ2-7; 10 positions agree with TRBD2. Germline CDR1 MNHEY, CDR2 SVGEGT. The CDR3 is 17 residues long. J was trimmed by 4 bases and V by 0 bases; bases with no gene match: 9. CDR3 residues: CASSYSPSGGPGYEQYF. As DNA, the CDR3 is TGTGCCAGCAGTTACTCCCCTAGCGGGGGACCGGGGTACGAGCAGTACTTC.

This clone has only one observation. The chain employs TRBV18 and TRBJ2-2; D is ambiguous. With 6 bases removed from V and 1 base from J, the gap between germline ends came to 6 bases. CDR3 length: 13 residues. Germline CDR1 and CDR2: KGHSH and LQKENI. The CDR3 is CASSTRNTGELFF. CDR3 nucleotide sequence: TGTGCCAGCTCTACAAGGAACACCGGGGAGCTGTTTTTT.

J is TRBJ1-6 and V is TRBV7-2; TRBD1 might be the D (5 bases). V was pared by 5 bases and J by 7 bases, with 15 bases between. The CDR3 is 15 amino acids. CDR1 is SGHTA, CDR2 FQGNSA, per germline. The DNA of the CDR3 is TGTGCCAGCAGCCAAGCCGTTGGGGGAAATTCACCCCTCCACTTT. Translated: CASSQAVGGNSPLHF.

The chain is built from TRBV5-6 and TRBJ2-7; maybe TRBD1 (5 bases). Germline CDR1 SGHDT, CDR2 YYEEEE. V was cut by 4 bases and J by 1 base, with 9 bases left in between. The CDR3 contains 13 residues. CDR3 loop: CASSMTDSYEQYF. CDR3 nucleotides: TGTGCCAGCAGCATGACAGATTCCTACGAGCAGTACTTC. Combining the CDR3 with reference TRBV5-6 and TRBJ2-7 gives the whole variable domain DAGVTQSPTHLIKTRGQQVTLRCSPKSGHDTVSWYQQALGQGPQFIFQYYEEEERQRGNFPDRFSGHQFPNYSSELNVNALLLGDSALYLCASSMTDSYEQYFGPGTRLTVT.

The CDR3 DNA follows: TGTGCCAGCAGCCCTCAGCAGGGGGCGCTGGGCTACACCTTC. It translates to CASSPQQGALGYTF. The chain couples TRBV11-2 to TRBJ1-2, with 8 bases lining up with TRBD1. Trimming removed 5 bases from V and 8 bases from J; junction bases left unmatched: 10. Germline CDR1 and CDR2: SGHAT and FQNNGV. There are 14 residues in the CDR3.

The chain is built from TRBV20-1 and TRBJ1-5, with D perhaps TRBD1 (6 bases). The ends were cut back, 5 bases at V and 4 bases at J, with 12 bases in the middle. Germline loops: CDR1 DFQATT, CDR2 SNEGSKA (reference sequence). This CDR3 has 13 amino acids. CDR3 in amino acids: CSAGGTQNQPQHF. The CDR3 DNA sequence: TGCAGTGCTGGTGGGACACAGAATCAGCCCCAGCATTTT.

This chain joins TRBV7-6 and TRBJ2-1; TRBD2 matches at 10 bases. Germline V gene sequence: CDR1 SGHVS, CDR2 FNYEAQ. This CDR3 contains 15 residues. With V trimmed by 1 base and J by 11 bases, 8 bases remained unmatched. CDR3 loop: CASSLGASGGTKQFF. The CDR3 DNA follows: TGTGCCAGCAGCTTAGGGGCTAGCGGGGGCACTAAGCAGTTCTTC.

V usage is TRBV3-1 (or the pseudogene TRBV3-2) and J usage is TRBJ2-3, with D unclear. This CDR3 is built from 16 residues. Trimming removed 3 bases at V and 0 bases at J, with 13 bases between. Per the germline V gene, CDR1 is LGHDT and CDR2 is YNNKEL (reference sequence). The CDR3 coding sequence is TGTGCCAGCAGCCACTCGACTGGGTCTAGCACAGATACGCAGTATTTT. As protein: CASSHSTGSSTDTQYF.

The CDR3 is CASLSDRAGYYGYTF. The CDR3 DNA is TGTGCCAGCCTTTCGGACAGGGCCGGGTATTATGGCTACACCTTC. V gene TRBV19 combines with J gene TRBJ1-2; 8 bases are shared with TRBD1. The J segment lost 5 bases and the V segment lost 9 bases, leaving 14 bases of the junction unmatched. CDR3 length: 15 residues. Germline CDR1 LNHDA, CDR2 SQIVND (reference sequence). Combining the CDR3 with reference TRBV19 and TRBJ1-2 gives the whole variable domain DGGITQSPKYLFRKEGQNVTLSCEQNLNHDAMYWYRQDPGQGLRLIYYSQIVNDFQKGDIAEGYSVSREKKESFPLTVTSAQKNPTAFYLCASLSDRAGYYGYTFGSGTRLTVV.